This T cell receptor beta chain was captured in a study of control samples from healthy donors and cancer patients. The V and J ends lost 7 bases and 5 bases, in that order; junction bases with no gene match: 3. This CDR3 contains 13 residues. The germline CDR1 and CDR2 sequences are WSHSY and SAAADI. Clones were sequenced by immunoSEQ multiplex PCR, and TCRdb holds only the in-frame ones, with some missing. This sample has 150,000 or so clones; 85% to 95% occur once, and the top ten carry under 2.5%. The chain couples TRBV10-2 to TRBJ2-5; 11 bases map to TRBD1. This TCR was sampled from a man between 45 and 60 years old in good health. The source material was blood. The DNA for the CDR3 is TGCGCCAGCACCGGGACAGGGGGTGAGACCCAGTACTTC. It encodes CASTGTGGETQYF.